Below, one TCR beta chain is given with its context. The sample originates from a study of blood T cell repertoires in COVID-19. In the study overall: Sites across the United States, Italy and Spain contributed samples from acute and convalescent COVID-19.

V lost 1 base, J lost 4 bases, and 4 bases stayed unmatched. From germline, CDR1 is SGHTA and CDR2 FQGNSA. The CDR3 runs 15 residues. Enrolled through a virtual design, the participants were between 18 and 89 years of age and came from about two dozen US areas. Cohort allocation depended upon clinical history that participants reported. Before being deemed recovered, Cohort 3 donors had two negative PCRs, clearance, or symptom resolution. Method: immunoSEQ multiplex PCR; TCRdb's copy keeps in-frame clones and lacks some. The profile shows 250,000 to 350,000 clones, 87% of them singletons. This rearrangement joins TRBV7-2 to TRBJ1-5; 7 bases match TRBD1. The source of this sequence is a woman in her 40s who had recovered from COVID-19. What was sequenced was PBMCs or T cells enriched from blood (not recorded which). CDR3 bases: TGTGCCAGCAGCTTAGGGCAGGGGGTAAATCAGCCCCAGCATTTT. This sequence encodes CASSLGQGVNQPQHF.